One and the same sample provided the 20 T cell receptor beta chains below, sequenced in a study of blood T cell repertoires in COVID-19. Assay: immunoSEQ multiplex PCR; the TCRdb copy retains only in-frame clones and omits some. Altogether just over 95,000 clones are present, 82% being singletons, with the ten largest covering about 17%. Sequencing was done on a sample of peripheral blood. The receptors shown here come from a man older than 75 with acute or convalescent COVID-19.

The chain joins TRBV28 to TRBJ2-7; 7 nucleotides align to TRBD1. J lost 3 bases, V lost 5 bases, and 10 bases had no gene match. The CDR3 runs 15 residues. Germline V lookup: CDR1 MDHEN, CDR2 SYDVKM. Here the CDR3 reads CASSRQGVSGYEQYF. Written as DNA, the CDR3 is TGTGCCAGCAGTAGGCAGGGGGTTTCGGGCTACGAGCAGTACTTC. The full variable domain, rest sourced from reference TRBV28 and TRBJ2-7, is DVKVTQSSRYLVKRTGEKVFLECVQDMDHENMFWYRQDPGLGLRLIYFSYDVKMKEKGDIPEGYSVSREKKERFSLILESASTNQTSMYLCASSRQGVSGYEQYFGPGTRLTVT.

The rearrangement uses TRBV6-6 and TRBJ2-2, with TRBD1 matching 11 bases. V lost 7 bases, J lost 7 bases, and 5 bases stayed unmatched. In germline, CDR1 is MNHNY, CDR2 SVGAGI (reference sequence). This CDR3 is 14 amino acids long. The DNA of the CDR3 is TGTGCCAGCACCCCGGGACAGGGGGTCGGGGAGCTGTTTTTT. Translation gives CASTPGQGVGELFF.

This chain uses TRBV28 with TRBJ1-5; no firm D call. Germline V gives CDR1 MDHEN, CDR2 SYDVKM. The germline V and J ends were trimmed by 6 bases and 3 bases, with 15 bases remaining between them. CDR3 length: 15 amino acids. The CDR3 coding sequence is TGTGCCAGCAGCCCGGACTGGGGAATCAATCAGCCCCAGCATTTT. It codes for CASSPDWGINQPQHF. The full variable domain, completed using reference TRBV28 and TRBJ1-5, is DVKVTQSSRYLVKRTGEKVFLECVQDMDHENMFWYRQDPGLGLRLIYFSYDVKMKEKGDIPEGYSVSREKKERFSLILESASTNQTSMYLCASSPDWGINQPQHFGDGTRLSIL.

The chain recombines TRBV27 with TRBJ2-7; TRBD1 matches 9 bases. J lost 2 bases, V lost 5 bases, and 4 bases had no gene match. Germline values: CDR1 MNHEY, CDR2 SMNVEV (reference sequence). The CDR3 is 14 amino acids. CDR3 bases: TGTGCCAGCAGTGGGGGACAGGGCCCCTACGAGCAGTACTTC. As protein: CASSGGQGPYEQYF.

The DNA of the CDR3 is TGTGCCAGCAGCCTAGTCCTACGGGGCACTGAAGCTTTCTTT. Translating gives CASSLVLRGTEAFF. The gene calls are TRBV3-1 (or the pseudogene TRBV3-2) and TRBJ1-1; D not certain. The CDR3 totals 14 residues. CDR1 and CDR2 (germline): LGHDT, YNNKEL (reference sequence). V lost 4 bases to trimming and J lost 4 bases, with 13 bases between them.

The V and J genes are TRBV3-1 (or the pseudogene TRBV3-2) and TRBJ2-1; no clear D gene. There are 12 residues in the CDR3. Trimming took off 3 bases at V and 9 bases at J, with 9 bases between the two ends. CDR1 is LGHDT and CDR2 is YNNKEL in the germline V gene (reference sequence). Here the CDR3 DNA reads TGTGCCAGCAGCCAGTTCAGTGGTGAGCAGTTCTTC. Translating it yields CASSQFSGEQFF.

The chain has TRBV5-4 and TRBJ2-7, with TRBD1 matching over 7 bases. Trimming at V came to 4 bases and at J to 2 bases, leaving 15 bases not matched to a gene. Germline CDR1 reads SGHNT; CDR2 reads YYREEE (reference sequence). This CDR3 is built from 17 residues. The CDR3 loop reads CASSPGGQDRTTYEQYF. DNA for the CDR3: TGTGCCAGCAGCCCCGGAGGTCAGGACAGGACAACCTACGAGCAGTACTTC.

This clone was found a few times. The rearrangement joins TRBV10-3 to TRBJ1-2; 8 bases align to TRBD1. There are 16 residues in the CDR3. V shed 6 bases and J 4 bases; nucleotides not matched to a gene: 13. Germline-derived CDR1 and CDR2 are ENHRY and SYGVKD. CDR3: CAIRGGDRGEGYGYTF. As DNA, the CDR3 is TGTGCCATCAGAGGGGGCGACAGGGGAGAAGGCTATGGCTACACCTTC.

The chain uses TRBV28 and TRBJ2-7; TRBD2 might be the D (6 bases). Germline assignment: CDR1 MDHEN and CDR2 SYDVKM. This CDR3 comprises 15 residues. V lost 8 bases to trimming and J lost 4 bases, with 21 bases between them. The CDR3 reads CASHPGGPKGYEQYF. For the CDR3, the DNA is TGTGCCAGCCACCCCGGAGGGCCGAAGGGGTACGAGCAGTACTTC.

The chain links TRBV19 to TRBJ1-1; 9 bases are shared with TRBD1. The CDR3 spans 17 residues. Germline CDR1 LNHDA, CDR2 SQIVND (reference sequence). V shed 6 bases and J 5 bases; nucleotides not matched to a gene: 16. In nucleotides, the CDR3 is TGTGCCAGTAGAGGTGGAGGGACAGGGTGGGGTAGGACTGAAGCTTTCTTT. This encodes CASRGGGTGWGRTEAFF.

J is TRBJ1-4 and V is TRBV30; D not resolved. The germline gives CDR1 GTSNPN, CDR2 SVGIG (reference sequence). V shed 0 bases and J shed 0 bases, with 17 bases lying between them. The CDR3 length is 18 residues. CDR3 protein: CAWSVISKKLSTNEKLFF. The DNA of the CDR3 is TGTGCCTGGAGTGTAATTAGTAAGAAACTCTCAACTAATGAAAAACTGTTTTTT.

The CDR3 bases are TGTGCCAGCAGCTCAAATGCGAGGACAGGGGCGCCCAGGGATACGCAGTATTTT. Translated: CASSSNARTGAPRDTQYF. The rearrangement uses TRBV11-3 and TRBJ2-3; 9 bases line up with TRBD1. CDR3 length equals 18 residues. The ends lost 4 bases at V and 6 bases at J; junction bases unmatched: 17. CDR1 and CDR2 from the germline V gene are SGHNT and YENEEA.

V usage is TRBV19 and J usage is TRBJ1-4, with D perhaps TRBD1 (5 bases). The CDR3 is made up of 12 amino acids. Per germline, CDR1 LNHDA and CDR2 SQIVND (reference sequence). V lost 8 bases, J lost 11 bases, and 15 bases lay in between. In nucleotides, the CDR3 is TGTGCCAGTGCGGGGGAGGCTACGAAACTGTTTTTT. It encodes CASAGEATKLFF. Full variable domain (remainder filled in from reference TRBV19 and TRBJ1-4): DGGITQSPKYLFRKEGQNVTLSCEQNLNHDAMYWYRQDPGQGLRLIYYSQIVNDFQKGDIAEGYSVSREKKESFPLTVTSAQKNPTAFYLCASAGEATKLFFGSGTQLSVL.

J is TRBJ1-1 and V is TRBV30; 7 bases map to TRBD1. The ends lost 5 bases at V and 2 bases at J; junction bases unmatched: 14. Germline CDR1 GTSNPN, CDR2 SVGIG (reference sequence). CDR3 length: 16 amino acids. The CDR3 sequence: CAWAGGQTGINTEAFF. Here the CDR3 DNA reads TGTGCCTGGGCAGGGGGACAGACTGGTATAAACACTGAAGCTTTCTTT.

This rearrangement joins TRBV30 to TRBJ2-5; tentative D call: TRBD2 (6 bases). Germline V gene data show CDR1 as GTSNPN and CDR2 as SVGIG (reference sequence). Trimming took off 5 bases at V and 5 bases at J, with 12 bases between the two ends. The CDR3 sequence is 12 residues long. The CDR3 spells CAWAAEGETQYF. In DNA form, the CDR3 reads TGTGCCTGGGCTGCGGAGGGGGAGACCCAGTACTTC.

The chain links TRBV27 to TRBJ2-3; TRBD2 is a possible D gene (7 bases). The CDR3 is 15 amino acids. The germline V gene encodes CDR1 MNHEY and CDR2 SMNVEV (reference sequence). V was shortened by 5 bases and J by 4 bases, with 16 bases between the two germline ends. DNA of the CDR3: TGTGCCAGCAGTGGGTGGGGGAGGGGGGCAGATACGCAGTATTTT. Amino acids: CASSGWGRGADTQYF.

This rearrangement joins TRBV6-1 to TRBJ2-3, with D perhaps matching TRBD1 (7 bases). The CDR3 runs to 14 residues. The V and J ends lost 2 bases and 3 bases respectively, with 9 bases between them. Germline V gene data show CDR1 as MNHNS and CDR2 as SASEGT. The chain's CDR3 is CASSEQGGTDTQYF. The DNA for the CDR3 is TGTGCCAGCAGTGAACAGGGGGGAACAGATACGCAGTATTTT.

This chain connects TRBV4-3 to TRBJ2-3; possible D gene TRBD2, 6 bases. There are 15 residues in the CDR3. V was trimmed by 0 bases and J by 11 bases, leaving 18 bases between them. Germline V gene lookup returns CDR1 LGHNA and CDR2 YSLEER. CDR3 protein: CASSQERTRMGGQYF. In DNA, the CDR3 is TGCGCCAGCAGCCAAGAGCGGACAAGAATGGGGGGGCAGTATTTT.

J is TRBJ1-4 and V is TRBV5-1; TRBD1 matches 7 bases. Germline V gene sequence: CDR1 SGHRS, CDR2 YFSETQ. The V gene end was trimmed by 5 bases and the J gene end by 6 bases; junction bases not matched to a gene: 10. The CDR3 consists of 15 residues. The CDR3 here is CASSSTGASDEKLFF. The CDR3 nucleotides read TGCGCCAGCAGTTCAACAGGGGCTTCTGATGAAAAACTGTTTTTT.

This clone was detected once. A read error may produce the germline difference seen at one junction end. V gene TRBV2 combines with J gene TRBJ2-7, with D possibly being TRBD2 (6 bases). Germline CDR1 reads SNHLY; CDR2 reads FYNNEI. CDR3 length: 12 residues. CDR3 amino acids: CASSEALGGVDF. CDR3 bases: TGTGCCAGCAGTGAAGCGTTGGGGGGTGTAGACTTC.